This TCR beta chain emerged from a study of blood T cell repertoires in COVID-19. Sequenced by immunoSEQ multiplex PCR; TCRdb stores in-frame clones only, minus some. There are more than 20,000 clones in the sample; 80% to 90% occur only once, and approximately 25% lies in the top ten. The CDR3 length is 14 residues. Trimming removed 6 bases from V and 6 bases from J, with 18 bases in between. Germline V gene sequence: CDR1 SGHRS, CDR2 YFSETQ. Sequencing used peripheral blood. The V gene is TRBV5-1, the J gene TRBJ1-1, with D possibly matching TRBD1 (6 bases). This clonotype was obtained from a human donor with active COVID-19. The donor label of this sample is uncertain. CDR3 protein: CASKSAQPGAEAFF. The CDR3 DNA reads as TGCGCCAGCAAGAGTGCACAACCAGGGGCTGAAGCTTTCTTT.